These T cell receptor beta chains were read from a single sample in a study of cytomegalovirus exposure and HLA in healthy donors. Here immunoSEQ multiplex PCR was the method, and the copy in TCRdb shows in-frame clones only, minus some. The sample contains tens of thousands of clones, approximately 94% of which appear only once. Sample: PBMCs. The receptors here all came from a woman younger than 35 in good health and CMV-seropositive. Each CDR3 is given with its conserved first and last residue.

cdr3_length	v_call	j_call	cdr3_aa
11	TRBV7-2	TRBJ2-2	CASSSAWDTSF
15	TRBV6-6	TRBJ1-2	CASSYVPTGFYGYTF
16	TRBV2	TRBJ2-2	CASRTGLPRNTGELFF
14	TRBV28	TRBJ2-3	CASSYGSRTDTQYF
12	TRBV28	TRBJ1-1	CASSLEHRGAFF
14	TRBV4-2	TRBJ1-2	CASSHGQGDYGYTF
15	TRBV28	TRBJ1-5	CASSFSGAFNQPQHF
15	TRBV4-3	TRBJ1-6	CASSSGARDNSPLHF
16	TRBV18	TRBJ1-3	CASSPPAGLTGNTIYF
16	TRBV9	TRBJ2-1	CASSPRSDTAYNEQFF
14	TRBV5-4	TRBJ2-5	CASSSPRAEETQYF
13	TRBV28	TRBJ2-1	CASSFGEEDEQFF
16	TRBV6-1	TRBJ1-1	CASSEIGDRETAEAFF
15	TRBV28	TRBJ2-1	CASSIVAGGHNEQFF
17	TRBV5-6	TRBJ2-1	CASSSTSGTSGYNEQFF
17	TRBV7-9	TRBJ2-7	CASSYGLAPRGHYEQYF
16	TRBV6-5	TRBJ2-7	CASSYSGSGIAYEQYF
15	TRBV5-5	TRBJ2-7	CASSLIVGGSYEQYF
14	TRBV29-1	TRBJ1-2	CSVEDLGTAYGYTF
15	TRBV5-4	TRBJ2-1	CASSFSLPPGNEQFF
15	TRBV5-1	TRBJ2-5	CASSGRGQGPETQYF
20	TRBV5-1	TRBJ2-2	CASSLGTGGPTQTNTGELFF